What follows are 9 T cell receptor beta chains derived from one specimen sequenced in a study of OX40 agonist ivuxolimab in advanced cancers. Produced via immunoSEQ multiplex PCR; TCRdb's table is partial and in-frame only. The repertoire holds 52,000 or so clones, roughly 80% seen once, with about 3.7% in the top ten. Specimen: CD4+ or CD8+ T cells sorted from blood, collected in a trial of the OX40 agonist ivuxolimab. These receptor sequences come from an adult with an advanced solid tumor such as melanoma, head and neck, liver or kidney cancer.

This chain joins TRBV9 and TRBJ1-3; TRBD1 might be the D (5 bases). This CDR3 has 15 amino acids. V was cut by 0 bases and J by 4 bases, with 11 bases left in between. CDR1 is SGDLS, CDR2 YYNGEE, per germline. The CDR3 nucleotides are TGTGCCAGCAGCGTAGCGGTCGGGGCCGGAAACACCATATATTTT. Residues: CASSVAVGAGNTIYF.

The rearrangement links TRBV7-2 to TRBJ2-1; 8 bases fit TRBD2. Germline CDR1 is SGHTA and CDR2 is FQGNSA. With 5 bases clipped from V and 4 bases from J, the junction kept 4 bases outside the gene matches. This CDR3 contains 14 residues. The CDR3: CASSLQRGYNEQFF. For the CDR3, the DNA is TGTGCCAGCAGCCTCCAGCGGGGGTACAATGAGCAGTTCTTC.

The DNA of the CDR3 is TGTGCCAGCAGTTCATACCGGGACAGGATTATTGGAAACACCATATATTTT. Its protein product is CASSSYRDRIIGNTIYF. The chain has TRBV28 and TRBJ1-3; 8 positions agree with TRBD1. Trimming removed 4 bases from V and 3 bases from J; junction bases left unmatched: 11. Germline-derived CDR1 and CDR2 are MDHEN and SYDVKM. The CDR3 contains 17 residues.

V usage is TRBV11-2 and J usage is TRBJ1-2; no clear D. V was shortened by 5 bases and J by 3 bases, with 7 bases between the two germline ends. The CDR3 consists of 12 residues. In germline, CDR1 is SGHAT, CDR2 FQNNGV. The CDR3 coding sequence is TGTGCCAGCAGCCAGACCGACTATGGCTACACCTTC. It specifies CASSQTDYGYTF. Complete variable domain (other parts from reference TRBV11-2 and TRBJ1-2): EAGVAQSPRYKIIEKRQSVAFWCNPISGHATLYWYQQILGQGPKLLIQFQNNGVVDDSQLPKDRFSAERLKGVDSTLKIQPAKLEDSAVYLCASSQTDYGYTFGSGTRLTVV.

The J gene is TRBJ2-3, the V gene TRBV5-6; D is perhaps TRBD1 or TRBD2 (5 bases each). From germline, CDR1 is SGHDT and CDR2 YYEEEE. Trimming pared 9 bases from V and 2 bases from J, leaving 16 bases between. The CDR3 is 14 amino acids. CDR3 coding DNA: TGTGCCACCCGGGGCGGGCACCCCACAGATACGCAGTATTTT. It encodes CATRGGHPTDTQYF.

The chain employs TRBV6-6 and TRBJ2-1; D may be TRBD2 (6 bases). The germline V gene has CDR1 MNHNY and CDR2 SVGAGI (reference sequence). Trimming removed 5 bases at V and 0 bases at J, with 11 bases between. The CDR3 has 15 residues. The CDR3 nucleotides are TGTGCCAGCAGTCGCGGGGTTCCCTCCTACAATGAGCAGTTCTTC. Amino acids: CASSRGVPSYNEQFF.

This chain joins TRBV7-9 and TRBJ2-7; 9 nucleotides align to TRBD2. The CDR3 runs to 16 residues. Germline trimming cut 2 bases from V and 4 bases from J; bases unmatched to any gene: 9. The V gene's germline CDR1 is SEHNR and CDR2 FQNEAQ (reference sequence). Written as DNA, the CDR3 is TGTGCCAGCAGCTTACGGTCTGCGGGAGGGATATACGAGCAGTACTTC. Residues: CASSLRSAGGIYEQYF.

This chain uses TRBV7-2 with TRBJ2-3, with D uncertain. This CDR3 spans 15 amino acids. V was clipped by 6 bases and J by 6 bases, with 19 bases between them. The V gene's germline CDR1 is SGHTA and CDR2 FQGNSA. Here the CDR3 reads CASRPPYRHGDTQYF. CDR3 nucleotides: TGTGCCAGCAGACCACCTTACCGTCATGGGGATACGCAGTATTTT.

The chain combines TRBV18 with TRBJ1-1; 8 bases align to TRBD1. The V segment lost 4 bases and the J segment 0 bases; nucleotides outside the gene matches: 10. The CDR3 sequence is 17 residues long. Germline loops: CDR1 KGHSH, CDR2 LQKENI. In DNA, the CDR3 is TGTGCCAGCTCACTCACCCGGGACAGGCGGATGAACACTGAAGCTTTCTTT. This codes for CASSLTRDRRMNTEAFF.